The sequence of this T cell receptor (beta chain) was determined in a study of Ad26.COV2.S vaccination and SARS-CoV-2 variants. Study in general: It was the COV1001 Ad26.COV2.S trial arm that included the donor.

The CDR3 is made up of 15 amino acids. Germline V gene lookup returns CDR1 KGHDR and CDR2 SFDVKD. V lost 4 bases, J lost 2 bases, and 13 bases lay in between. Some clones are missing from TCRdb's copy, which holds only in-frame ones; the method was immunoSEQ multiplex PCR. The sample records around 320,000 clones, around 84% being singletons. The treatment denotes: 19 received Ad26.COV2.S at low or high dose, single or two shots; 5 received placebo; per-sample allocation not given. Vaccine and placebo recipients were sampled on day 63 after the first injection. This clone was counted once. Sequenced here: peripheral blood, sampled in a trial of Ad26.COV2.S vaccine versus placebo. The chain carries TRBV24-1 and TRBJ2-5; D may be TRBD1 (6 bases). This TCR derives from a person aged 18-60 years who received the Ad26.COV2.S COVID-19 vaccine or a placebo. CDR3 sequence: CATSDTGLGQETQYF. CDR3 in DNA: TGTGCCACCAGTGACACAGGGTTGGGGCAAGAGACCCAGTACTTC.